The TCR beta chain under discussion was sequenced for a study of neoadjuvant anti-PD-1 for oral cavity cancer. Looking at the study overall: Non-progressing patients received a fourth nivolumab dose near day 43, then surgery on days 50-56. Broader study findings: With three patients per group, TCR findings need larger cohorts. Higher pretreatment Treg/Th17 ratios tracked higher pretreatment blood clonality.

Concerning this clone itself: The target antigen is unknown.

From germline, CDR1 is MNHNY and CDR2 SVGAGI (reference sequence). This CDR3 spans 12 amino acids. The germline V and J ends were trimmed by 0 bases and 8 bases, with 7 bases remaining between them. Time point specified: after neoadjuvant nivolumab, at surgical resection. Analysis of PBMCs was direct, with no culture step. Assay: immunoSEQ multiplex PCR; the TCRdb copy retains only in-frame clones and omits some. Among some 31,000 clones listed, around four fifths were seen once. The sample consisted of PBMCs, taken after nivolumab (anti-PD-1) treatment. This clonotype was obtained from a person aged 35 to 85 with oral cavity squamous cell carcinoma. The chain has TRBV6-6 and TRBJ1-2; perhaps TRBD1 as D (5 bases). CDR3 residues: CASSYSGEGYTF. CDR3 DNA: TGTGCCAGCAGTTACTCAGGGGAGGGCTACACCTTC.